These T cell receptor beta chains were read from a single sample in a study of blood T cell repertoires in COVID-19. Sequencing was performed with immunoSEQ multiplex PCR; in TCRdb, only in-frame clones are kept and a portion is missing. This sample yields roughly 69,000 clones, of which 78% are seen a single time; 14% belongs to the top ten. Sequencing was performed on peripheral blood. These receptors were taken from a man in his 60s with COVID-19, enrolled during active disease. The CDR3 runs from the conserved cysteine through the conserved F or W.

V	J	CDR3
TRBV7-2	TRBJ1-5	CASSPRGDSQHF
TRBV9	TRBJ2-5	CASSGLARETQYF
TRBV10-1	TRBJ2-2	CASSPGGVRELFF
TRBV4-2	TRBJ2-1	CASSQDVPSEGYNEQFF
TRBV27	TRBJ2-7	CASSDKSYEQYF
TRBV9	TRBJ2-7	CASSVGGGGYEQYF
TRBV18	TRBJ2-3	CASSPQGGGYTQYF
TRBV5-1	TRBJ1-1	CASSLENRGRTEAFF
TRBV10-1	TRBJ2-3	CASSGLAGGKGTQYF
TRBV9	TRBJ2-3	CASSRRRGGTTDTQYF
TRBV6-6	TRBJ1-2	CASSYSPGSPFNGYTF
TRBV19	TRBJ1-5	CASSTNSDRPEIYSNQPQHF
TRBV28	TRBJ1-4	CASSSGQSNEKLFF
TRBV5-6	TRBJ2-3	CASSLGGHTDTQYF